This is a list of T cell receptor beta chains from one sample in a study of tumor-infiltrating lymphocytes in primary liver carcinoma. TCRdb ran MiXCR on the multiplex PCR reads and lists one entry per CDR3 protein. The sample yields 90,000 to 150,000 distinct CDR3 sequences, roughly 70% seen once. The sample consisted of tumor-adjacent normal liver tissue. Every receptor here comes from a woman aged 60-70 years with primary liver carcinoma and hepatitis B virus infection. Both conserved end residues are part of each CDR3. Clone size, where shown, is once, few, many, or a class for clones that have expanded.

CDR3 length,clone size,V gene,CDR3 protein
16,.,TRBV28,CASSSWGRVGVETQYF
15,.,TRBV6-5,CASRNQGPMRDGYTF
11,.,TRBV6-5,CASRYLDTQYF
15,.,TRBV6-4,CASTETGQGTGELFF
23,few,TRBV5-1,CASSLALEGGTASGRASYNEQFF
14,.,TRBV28,CASSLVGARAGQYF
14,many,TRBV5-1,CASSRTSESYEQYF
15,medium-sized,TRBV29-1,CSVVGEGTGANVLTF
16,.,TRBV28,CASSSSRALDSYEQYF
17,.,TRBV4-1,CASSLGAGGGSYIEQFF
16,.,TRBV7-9,CASSAGLAEVYNERFF
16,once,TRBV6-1,CASRQTRLASADTEYF
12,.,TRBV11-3,CASSIWGGSMFF
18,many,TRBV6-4,CASHSRDRAPSSNQPQHF
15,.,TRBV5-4,CACSPGQAGRSPLHF
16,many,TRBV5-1,CASSKGLAGDVGELFF
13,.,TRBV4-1,CASSQGRGKTQYF
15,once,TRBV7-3,CVSSFGGASTDTQYF
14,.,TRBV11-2,CARSRDGSSYDQYF
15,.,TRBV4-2,CTSSQPRQGHTEAFF
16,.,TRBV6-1,CASTRGGRTDQETQYF
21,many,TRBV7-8,CASSLMRRAASFGSGANVLTF
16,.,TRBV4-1,CASSATNGTGSGEQYF
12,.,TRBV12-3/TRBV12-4,CTNKKRNNEQFF
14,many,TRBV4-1,CASSHRDNKNIQYF
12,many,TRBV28,CASSTGGNEQFF